The entry below gives a single T cell receptor (beta chain) sequence along with its context. This entry comes from a study of shared clonotypes between healthy human individuals. Sequenced by immunoSEQ multiplex PCR; TCRdb stores in-frame clones only, minus some. The sample includes some 1 million clones, approximately 68% of them seen just once. This clonotype originated in a man aged 18 to 29 in good health. Specimen: memory CD4+ T cells sorted from blood. Subset denoted: CD45RA-negative fraction.

The CDR3 sequence is CASSPISGAGVTYNEQFF. In DNA form, the CDR3 reads TGCGCCAGCAGCCCCATCTCGGGAGCGGGGGTGACCTACAATGAGCAGTTCTTC. The chain employs TRBV4-1 and TRBJ2-1, with 8 bases aligning to TRBD2. V was pared by 4 bases and J by 2 bases, with 13 bases of the junction left unmatched. Germline CDR1 reads MGHRA; CDR2 reads YSYEKL. The CDR3 length is 18 residues.